This T cell receptor beta chain emerged from a study of Ad26.COV2.S vaccination and SARS-CoV-2 variants. About the research overall: Ad26.COV2.S shots went into the muscle once or twice, 56 days apart.

Specified treatment: roughly 19 received Ad26.COV2.S at low or high dose, single or two shots; about 5 received placebo; per-sample allocation not given. Samples came from day 63 after the first vaccine or placebo injection. This clone has only one observation. The repertoire was sequenced with immunoSEQ multiplex PCR; TCRdb's copy has only in-frame clones and lacks some. The profile covers under 550,000 clones, with 75% to 95% appearing a single time and less than 15% taken by the ten largest. After removal of 0 bases from V and 5 bases from J, the junction contained 13 bases not matched to a gene. The CDR3 is 19 amino acids. Germline CDR1 SGHVS, CDR2 FNYEAQ.

The chain recombines TRBV7-6 with TRBJ2-5; TRBD2 agrees at 12 bases. The material was peripheral blood, obtained in a trial of Ad26.COV2.S vaccine versus placebo. The origin of this receptor is a person aged 18-65 years who received the Ad26.COV2.S COVID-19 vaccine or a placebo. CDR3 sequence reads: CASSLAGTSGYNWGETQYF. The CDR3 DNA reads as TGTGCCAGCAGCTTAGCAGGGACTAGCGGGTATAACTGGGGGGAGACCCAGTACTTC.